Reported below is one TCR beta chain. Antigen: not known. Other DNA sequences in the same sample also yield this CDR3. Produced via immunoSEQ multiplex PCR; TCRdb's table is partial and in-frame only. The sample contains 300,000 to 400,000 clones, approximately 90% of which appear only once. This sample is part of a study of Ad26.COV2.S vaccination and SARS-CoV-2 variants. Broader study findings: Post-vaccination breadth of spike-specific CD8+ and CD4+ T cell responses was reportedly substantial. Spike-specific TCR breadth was greater after Ad26.COV2.S than placebo. Across vaccine and placebo recipients, the breadth of non-spike TCRs was similar.

Trimming took off 1 base at V and 0 bases at J, with 7 bases between the two ends. The V gene's germline CDR1 is LNHNV and CDR2 YYDKDF (reference sequence). The CDR3 consists of 14 residues. V gene TRBV15 combines with J gene TRBJ2-7; no firm D call. Sequencing used peripheral blood, obtained after recovery from COVID-19. The TCR sequence derives from a human donor who had recovered from COVID-19. The CDR3 bases are TGTGCCACCAGCAGAGGCCGGTCCTCCTACGAGCAGTACTTC. Protein sequence: CATSRGRSSYEQYF.